Shown below are 5 T cell receptor beta chains from a single sample sequenced in a study of CD8+ T cells in alopecia areata (dated by TCRdb to the late 2010s). Libraries were prepared through the immunoSEQ multiplex PCR assay. For TCR sequencing, RNA was extracted from every sample and reverse transcribed into cDNA to serve as template. TCRdb re-hosts the immuneACCESS table, in-frame sequences only. Its copies lack some clones; in the studies checked, an unresolved V gene accounts for under half of them, and the cause for the rest is not known. For this sample there are 150,000 to 200,000 clones; 58% appear just once. The ten biggest clones cover around 16% of the sample. This specimen's treatment or condition label, per the study, means: oral pan-JAK inhibitor, 5-10 mg twice daily. Sequencing used CD4+ T cells sorted from blood, obtained between weeks 55 and 70, from a patient treated with tofacitinib. The origin of the receptors is a human donor with alopecia areata.

The chain is built from TRBV4-2 and TRBJ2-1; possibly TRBD1 or TRBD2 for D (6 bases each). CDR1 and CDR2 from the germline V gene are LGHNA and YNFKEQ. Trimming left V 1 base short and J 3 bases short, with 13 bases between. The CDR3 loop spans 16 amino acids. The CDR3 spells CASSQGGTPHYNEQFF. The CDR3 region has the DNA TGTGCCAGCAGCCAAGGCGGGACACCGCACTACAATGAGCAGTTCTTC.

This clone was seen a handful of times. The chain joins TRBV10-3 to TRBJ2-1, with TRBD2 matching 15 bases. Trimming at V came to 4 bases and at J to 10 bases, leaving 5 bases not matched to a gene. CDR1 and CDR2 from the germline V gene are ENHRY and SYGVKD. This CDR3 region has 15 residues. The CDR3 nucleotides are TGTGCCATCAGTGGGACTAGCGGGGGGGCAGGGGAGCAGTTCTTC. Translated: CAISGTSGGAGEQFF.

This chain links TRBV15 with TRBJ2-3; 10 bases line up with TRBD2. V lost 4 bases, J lost 2 bases, and 9 bases stayed unmatched. The CDR3 is made up of 17 amino acids. Germline loops: CDR1 LNHNV, CDR2 YYDKDF (reference sequence). CDR3 loop: CATSKRLAGATTDTQYF. The CDR3 nucleotides are TGTGCCACCAGCAAACGACTAGCGGGTGCGACCACAGATACGCAGTATTTT.

V is TRBV9 and J is TRBJ2-2, with 10 bases lining up with TRBD1. The germline V gene encodes CDR1 SGDLS and CDR2 YYNGEE. The ends lost 0 bases at V and 5 bases at J; junction bases unmatched: 4. There are 16 residues in the CDR3. The CDR3 DNA follows: TGTGCCAGCAGCGTAGTCGGGACAGGGGATACCGGGGAGCTGTTTTTT. Encoded protein: CASSVVGTGDTGELFF.

A few counts support this clone. J is TRBJ1-3 and V is TRBV28; no reliable D call. Germline CDR1 MDHEN, CDR2 SYDVKM. The CDR3 covers 12 residues. V was shortened by 4 bases and J by 3 bases, with 4 bases between the two germline ends. The CDR3 bases are TGTGCCAGCAGTTCCCTTGGAAACACCATATATTTT. Residues: CASSSLGNTIYF.